This T cell receptor (beta chain) comes out of a study of T-cell memory formation after mild COVID-19. Study-wide context: There were largely donor-specific TCR clusters.

A remark on this clonotype: Its matching antigen is unknown.

Study-level results: CD4/CD8 balance characterized clones contracting day 15 to 85, and CD4+ skew characterized later expanders.

This CDR3 spans 16 amino acids. V gave up 4 bases and J gave up 6 bases; unmatched junction bases: 7. From germline, CDR1 is SGHVS and CDR2 FNYEAQ. TCR alpha and TCR beta cDNA libraries with sample barcodes and UMIs came from 5'RACE using constant-segment primers. TCRdb itself ran the 5' RACE reads through MiXCR, one entry per CDR3 protein. This sample yields some 45,000 distinct CDR3 sequences, of which roughly 27% are seen a single time; 35% to 50% belongs to the top ten. What was sequenced was PBMCs or a T cell subset sorted from them (not recorded which). The chain is built from TRBV7-6 and TRBJ2-3; 13 positions match TRBD2. This TCR was sampled from a man aged 18 to 30 who had mild COVID-19 (a few samples of this study predate the infection). Cell type and time point are not known. CDR3 nucleotide sequence: TGTGCCAGCAGCTCCCGAACTAGCGGGGGGGCGGATACGCAGTATTTT. This encodes CASSSRTSGGADTQYF.